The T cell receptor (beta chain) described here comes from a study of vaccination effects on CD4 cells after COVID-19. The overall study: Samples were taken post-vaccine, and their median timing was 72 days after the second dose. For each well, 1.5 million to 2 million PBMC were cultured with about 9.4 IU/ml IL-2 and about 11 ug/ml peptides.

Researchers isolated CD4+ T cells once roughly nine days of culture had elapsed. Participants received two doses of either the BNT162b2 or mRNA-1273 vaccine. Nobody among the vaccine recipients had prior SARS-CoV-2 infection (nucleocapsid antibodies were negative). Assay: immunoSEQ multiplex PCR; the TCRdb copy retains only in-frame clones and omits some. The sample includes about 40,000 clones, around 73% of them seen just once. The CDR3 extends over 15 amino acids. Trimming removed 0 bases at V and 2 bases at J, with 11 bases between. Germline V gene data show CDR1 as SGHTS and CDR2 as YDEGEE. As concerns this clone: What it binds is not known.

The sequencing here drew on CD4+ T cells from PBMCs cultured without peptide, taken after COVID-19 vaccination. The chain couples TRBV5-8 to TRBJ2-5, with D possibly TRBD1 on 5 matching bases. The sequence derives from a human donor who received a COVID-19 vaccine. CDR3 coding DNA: TGTGCCAGCAGCTTGGTCAGGGTTGCTCAAGAGACCCAGTACTTC. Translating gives CASSLVRVAQETQYF.